The sequence of this T cell receptor (beta chain) was determined in a study of T cells in Graves' hyperthyroidism and ophthalmopathy. TCR beta CDR3 sequences were amplified from RNA transcripts. Researchers ran a first-round RT-PCR on the TCR CDR3 using the HTBI primer set. TCRdb analysed the multiplex PCR reads with MiXCR anew, one entry per CDR3 protein. Of under 400,000 distinct CDR3 sequences listed, roughly 25% are singletons. With 0 bases clipped from V and 5 bases from J, the junction kept 6 bases outside the gene matches. The CDR3 covers 17 residues. Germline V gene lookup returns CDR1 LGHDT and CDR2 YNNKEL (reference sequence). General study results and limits: Ophthalmopathy was predicted by the model a median of roughly 6.7 months ahead of onset. Most clonotypes that expanded in the thyroid above 0.001 also showed up in blood.

This clonotype was counted only a few times. What it recognizes is unknown. The chain joins TRBV3-1 to TRBJ2-6; the match to TRBD2 covers 8 bases. The TCR comes from a middle-aged man with Graves' hyperthyroidism. Sequencing used blood. The CDR3 sequence is CASSQDPSGSWANVLTF. The CDR3 DNA reads TGTGCCAGCAGCCAAGATCCCAGCGGGAGCTGGGCCAACGTCCTGACTTTC. The full variable domain, its missing parts supplied by reference TRBV3-1 and TRBJ2-6, is DTAVSQTPKYLVTQMGNDKSIKCEQNLGHDTMYWYKQDSKKFLKIMFSYNNKELIINETVPNRFSPKSPDKAHLNLHINSLELGDSAVYFCASSQDPSGSWANVLTFGAGSRLTVL.